This T cell receptor beta chain was recovered during a study of chemoradiotherapy in HPV16-positive cancers. This clone was detected once. Assay used: immunoSEQ multiplex PCR; TCRdb lists only in-frame clones, some missing. This repertoire shows about 33,000 clones, approximately 86% found once; its top ten account for about 2.1%. V lost 4 bases, J lost 6 bases, and 14 bases lay in between. This CDR3 is built from 13 residues. From germline, CDR1 is SGDLS and CDR2 YYNGEE. This sequence joins TRBV9 and TRBJ2-7; the D gene is possibly TRBD2 (6 bases). The clonotype comes from a human donor with HPV-associated anogenital cancer. Specimen: blood, collected from a patient who underwent chemoradiotherapy. DNA for the CDR3: TGTGCCAGCAGCCCTCCGGGGGAAGGCGAGCAGTACTTC. It codes for CASSPPGEGEQYF.